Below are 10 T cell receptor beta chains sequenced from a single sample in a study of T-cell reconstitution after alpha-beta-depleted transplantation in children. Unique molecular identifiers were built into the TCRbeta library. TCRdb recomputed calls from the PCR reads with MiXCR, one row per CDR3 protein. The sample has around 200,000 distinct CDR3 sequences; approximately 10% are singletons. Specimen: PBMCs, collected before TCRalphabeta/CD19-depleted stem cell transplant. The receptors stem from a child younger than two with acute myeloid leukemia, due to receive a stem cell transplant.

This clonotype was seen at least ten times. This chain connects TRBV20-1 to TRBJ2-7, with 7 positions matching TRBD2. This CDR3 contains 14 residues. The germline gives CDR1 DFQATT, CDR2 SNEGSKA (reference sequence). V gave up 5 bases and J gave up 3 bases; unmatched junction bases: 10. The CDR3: CSAFLGEGGYEQYF. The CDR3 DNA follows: TGCAGTGCTTTCCTAGGGGAGGGTGGCTACGAGCAGTACTTC.

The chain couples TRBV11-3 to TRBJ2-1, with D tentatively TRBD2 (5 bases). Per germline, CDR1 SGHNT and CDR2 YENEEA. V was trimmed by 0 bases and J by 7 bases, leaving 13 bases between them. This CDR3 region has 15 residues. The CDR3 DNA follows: TGTGCCAGCAGCTTAGATCAGGCTAGCTGGAATGAGCAGTTCTTC. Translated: CASSLDQASWNEQFF.

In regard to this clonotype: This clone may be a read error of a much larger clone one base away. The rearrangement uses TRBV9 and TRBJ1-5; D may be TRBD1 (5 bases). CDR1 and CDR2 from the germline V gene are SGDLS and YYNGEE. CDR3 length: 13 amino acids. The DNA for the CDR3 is TGTGGCAGCAGCGTAGAAGGGGATCAGCCCCAGCATTTT. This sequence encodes CGSSVEGDQPQHF.

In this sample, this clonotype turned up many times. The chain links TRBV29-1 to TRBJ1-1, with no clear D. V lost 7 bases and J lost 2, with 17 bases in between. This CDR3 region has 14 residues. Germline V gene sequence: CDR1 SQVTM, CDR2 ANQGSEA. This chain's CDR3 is CSALTQIFNTEAFF. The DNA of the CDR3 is TGCAGCGCCTTAACCCAGATCTTTAACACTGAAGCTTTCTTT.

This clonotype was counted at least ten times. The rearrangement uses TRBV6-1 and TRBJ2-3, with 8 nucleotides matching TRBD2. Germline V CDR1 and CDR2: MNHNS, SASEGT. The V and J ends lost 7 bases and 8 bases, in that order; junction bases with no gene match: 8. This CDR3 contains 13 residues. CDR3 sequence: CASTQREIVTQYF. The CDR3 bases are TGTGCCAGCACCCAGCGGGAGATAGTTACGCAGTATTTT.

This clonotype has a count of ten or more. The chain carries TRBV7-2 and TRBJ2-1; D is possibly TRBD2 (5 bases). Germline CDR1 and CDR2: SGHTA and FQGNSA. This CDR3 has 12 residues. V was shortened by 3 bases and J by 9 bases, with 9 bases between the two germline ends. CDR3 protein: CASSFGRGEQFF. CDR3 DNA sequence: TGTGCCAGCAGCTTCGGACGGGGTGAGCAGTTCTTC.

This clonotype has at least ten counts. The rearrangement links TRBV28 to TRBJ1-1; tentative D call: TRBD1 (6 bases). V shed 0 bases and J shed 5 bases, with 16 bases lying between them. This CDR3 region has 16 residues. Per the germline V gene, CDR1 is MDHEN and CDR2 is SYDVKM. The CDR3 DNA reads TGTGCCAGCAGTTTATGGCTCAGGGGTGATTCAACTGAAGCTTTCTTT. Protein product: CASSLWLRGDSTEAFF.

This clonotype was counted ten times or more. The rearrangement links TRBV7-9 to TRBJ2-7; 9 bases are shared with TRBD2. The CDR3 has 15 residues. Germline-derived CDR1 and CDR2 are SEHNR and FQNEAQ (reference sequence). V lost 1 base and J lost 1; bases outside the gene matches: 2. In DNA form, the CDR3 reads TGTGCCAGCAGCTTAGGACTAGCGGCTTCCTACGAGCAGTACTTC. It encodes CASSLGLAASYEQYF. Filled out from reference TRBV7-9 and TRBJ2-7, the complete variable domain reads DTGVSQNPRHKITKRGQNVTFRCDPISEHNRLYWYRQTLGQGPEFLTYFQNEAQLEKSRLLSDRFSAERPKGSFSTLEIQRTEQGDSAMYLCASSLGLAASYEQYFGPGTRLTVT.

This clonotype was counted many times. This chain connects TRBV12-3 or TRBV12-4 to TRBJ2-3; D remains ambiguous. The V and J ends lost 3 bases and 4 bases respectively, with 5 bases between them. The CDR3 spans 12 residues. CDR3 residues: CASSFTSDTQYF. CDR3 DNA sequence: TGTGCCAGCAGTTTCACATCAGATACGCAGTATTTT.

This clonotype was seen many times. Here the CDR3 reads CASSLTGANEQFF. For the CDR3, the DNA is TGCGCCAGCAGCTTGACAGGGGCGAATGAGCAGTTCTTC. The chain joins TRBV5-1 to TRBJ2-1, with 7 bases aligning to TRBD1. This CDR3 is built from 13 residues. V lost 1 base and J lost 7; bases outside the gene matches: 2. Germline assignment: CDR1 SGHRS and CDR2 YFSETQ.